One sample yielded the 27 T cell receptor beta chains listed below, sequenced in a study of shared clonotypes between healthy human individuals (dated by TCRdb to the early 2020s). Libraries came from the immunoSEQ multiplex PCR assay. TCRdb took over this immuneACCESS table, retaining in-frame rearrangements with V and J assigned. Such tables are incomplete; in checked studies, under half of the missing clones stem from an unresolved V gene, and the remainder is unexplained. Present in this sample are 230,000 or so clones, 60% to 70% of which were seen just once. More than 9.5% of the sample goes to the ten largest clones. Sequenced input: memory CD4+ T cells sorted from blood. In the paper's terms, the cell subset or site label means: CD45RA-negative fraction. The receptors derive from a man aged 25-40 years in good health.

The V and J genes are TRBV20-1 and TRBJ2-5; D is unclear. The CDR3 extends over 10 amino acids. V was shortened by 3 bases and J by 7 bases, with 6 bases between the two germline ends. The germline V gene encodes CDR1 DFQATT and CDR2 SNEGSKA (reference sequence). DNA for the CDR3: TGCAGTGCTAGGACGGGGACCCAGTACTTC. Translated: CSARTGTQYF.

This clone was counted only a few times. This sequence joins TRBV5-5 and TRBJ1-2; D is uncertain. V was pared by 0 bases and J by 4 bases, with 7 bases between. This CDR3 has 13 amino acids. Germline V lookup: CDR1 SGHKS, CDR2 YYEKEE (reference sequence). The CDR3 DNA is TGTGCCAGCAGCTTGGACGGGCTCTATGGCTACACCTTC. Its translation is CASSLDGLYGYTF.

This clone occurred once. The CDR3 DNA reads TGTGCCAGCAGCTTAGTTCCAGGGGGCCTTAGGGAGACCCAGTACTTC. Protein: CASSLVPGGLRETQYF. The J gene is TRBJ2-5, the V gene TRBV11-2; TRBD1 agrees at 8 bases. The CDR3 consists of 16 residues. V lost 1 base and J lost 5; bases outside the gene matches: 9. Germline CDR1 is SGHAT and CDR2 is FQNNGV.

This clone has only a few counts. The chain links TRBV19 to TRBJ2-3; D gene ambiguous. This CDR3 has 15 residues. Trimming removed 5 bases at V and 3 bases at J, with 15 bases between. The germline CDR1 and CDR2 sequences are LNHDA and SQIVND (reference sequence). The CDR3 DNA reads as TGTGCCAGTAGTCCCGTAAGACAACCAACAGATACGCAGTATTTT. Its protein is CASSPVRQPTDTQYF.

In this sample, this clone turned up a few times. V and J are TRBV10-3 and TRBJ2-1; 12 bases are shared with TRBD2. CDR3 size: 15 residues. V lost 6 bases to trimming and J lost 5 bases; unmatched junction nucleotides: 5. The germline gives CDR1 ENHRY, CDR2 SYGVKD. The chain's CDR3 is CAIRWTSGNHNEQFF. CDR3 in DNA: TGTGCCATCAGATGGACTAGCGGGAACCACAATGAGCAGTTCTTC.

This rearrangement joins TRBV6-1 to TRBJ2-1; 9 nucleotides line up with TRBD1. The CDR3 runs 15 residues. The V gene end was trimmed by 4 bases and the J gene end by 7 bases; junction bases not matched to a gene: 8. Germline V gene sequence: CDR1 MNHNS, CDR2 SASEGT. CDR3 in amino acids: CASSAGGQGMNEQFF. Here the CDR3 DNA reads TGTGCCAGCAGTGCCGGGGGACAGGGTATGAATGAGCAGTTCTTC.

This clone was detected a few times. One end of the junction varies from germline; a read error may be responsible. The chain combines TRBV10-2 with TRBJ2-7, with no clear D. The CDR3 has 11 amino acids. Per germline, CDR1 WSHSY and CDR2 SAAADI. The CDR3 spells CASSAGAREFF. The DNA of the CDR3 is TGCGCCAGCAGCGCTGGTGCTAGGGAATTCTTC.

This sequence joins TRBV15 and TRBJ2-7; 7 nucleotides align to TRBD1. The CDR3 is 14 amino acids. CDR1 is LNHNV and CDR2 is YYDKDF in the germline V gene (reference sequence). J lost 6 bases, V lost 0 bases, and 5 bases had no gene match. This CDR3 is CATSRDRGFAEQYF. CDR3 sequence (DNA): TGTGCCACCAGCAGAGACAGGGGGTTCGCCGAGCAGTACTTC.

CDR3 region: CASSQRDRNSGANVLTF. The DNA of the CDR3 is TGTGCCAGCTCACAACGGGACAGGAACTCTGGGGCCAACGTCCTGACTTTC. This chain joins TRBV18 and TRBJ2-6; TRBD1 agrees at 8 bases. With V trimmed by 4 bases and J by 0 bases, 5 bases remained unmatched. Germline loops: CDR1 KGHSH, CDR2 LQKENI. There are 17 residues in the CDR3.

The genes are TRBV11-2 and TRBJ2-3; 7 bases agree with TRBD2. Germline V gene sequence: CDR1 SGHAT, CDR2 FQNNGV. The CDR3 spans 17 residues. With V trimmed by 1 base and J by 0 bases, 7 bases remained unmatched. CDR3 nucleotide sequence: TGTGCCAGCAGCTTAGTCCCTAGCGGAATTAGCACAGATACGCAGTATTTT. This encodes CASSLVPSGISTDTQYF.

This sequence joins TRBV7-8 and TRBJ1-3; 8 bases fit TRBD1. Germline-derived CDR1 and CDR2 are SGHVS and FQNEAQ. There are 19 residues in the CDR3. V was pared by 5 bases and J by 1 base, with 16 bases of the junction left unmatched. CDR3 in DNA: TGTGCCAGCAGCGCGAGGGACAGGTCGTTGGCTTTTTCTGGAAACACCATATATTTT. It is translated as CASSARDRSLAFSGNTIYF.

This clone was detected a few times. The rearrangement links TRBV6-5 to TRBJ2-1, with 9 bases identical to TRBD2. CDR3 length equals 14 residues. The germline gives CDR1 MNHEY, CDR2 SVGAGI. V gave up 2 bases and J gave up 7 bases; unmatched junction bases: 3. CDR3 loop: CASSYLAGPNEQFF. In nucleotides, the CDR3 is TGTGCCAGCAGTTACCTAGCGGGACCGAATGAGCAGTTCTTC.

The rearrangement links TRBV19 to TRBJ2-3; D possibly corresponds to TRBD2 (9 bases). This CDR3 is built from 15 residues. Germline loops: CDR1 LNHDA, CDR2 SQIVND (reference sequence). V gave up 9 bases and J gave up 1 base, with 17 bases separating them. Here the CDR3 DNA reads TGTGCCAGCAGGGGGCGGGAGGGCCGCACAGATACGCAGTATTTT. It encodes CASRGREGRTDTQYF.

The CDR3 DNA reads TGTGCCATCAGTGAGAAAGGTTCGACCAGCGGCGGAGATACGCAGTATTTT. Residues: CAISEKGSTSGGDTQYF. The chain employs TRBV10-3 and TRBJ2-3, with a weak D call TRBD2 (5 bases). V dropped 2 bases and J dropped 5 bases, with 20 bases sitting between them. The CDR3 length is 17 residues. Germline CDR1 and CDR2: ENHRY and SYGVKD.

This sequence joins TRBV28 and TRBJ1-2, with 8 bases aligning to TRBD1. Trimming took 6 bases from V and 7 from J; bases not matched to a gene: 10. This CDR3 comprises 14 residues. Germline V gene lookup returns CDR1 MDHEN and CDR2 SYDVKM. DNA of the CDR3: TGTGCCAGCAGGGAGACAGGGGCCTTCGGTGGCTACACCTTC. Protein product: CASRETGAFGGYTF.

This chain connects TRBV7-2 to TRBJ1-2; possibly TRBD1 for D (6 bases). CDR3 length: 14 amino acids. Germline V lookup: CDR1 SGHTA, CDR2 FQGNSA. V shed 1 base and J shed 4 bases, with 10 bases lying between them. The CDR3 loop reads CASSLGAGVYGYTF. In nucleotides, the CDR3 is TGTGCCAGCAGCTTAGGGGCAGGGGTCTATGGCTACACCTTC.

This clone has a handful of counts. This chain joins TRBV10-3 and TRBJ2-7; D uncertain. V shed 2 bases and J shed 4 bases, with 3 bases lying between them. Germline-derived CDR1 and CDR2 are ENHRY and SYGVKD. The CDR3 length is 11 residues. CDR3 coding DNA: TGTGCCATCAGTGAGGTTTACGAGCAGTACTTC. It translates to CAISEVYEQYF.

The chain has TRBV7-8 and TRBJ1-4; possibly TRBD1 for D (5 bases). V lost 4 bases to trimming and J lost 3 bases, with 15 bases between them. This CDR3 has 16 amino acids. The germline V gene encodes CDR1 SGHVS and CDR2 FQNEAQ. In nucleotides, the CDR3 is TGTGCCAGCAGCTCCAATTGGGGGGGTGCTAATGAAAAACTGTTTTTT. Protein sequence: CASSSNWGGANEKLFF. The full variable domain, its missing parts supplied by reference TRBV7-8 and TRBJ1-4, is GAGVSQSPRYKVAKRGQDVALRCDPISGHVSLFWYQQALGQGPEFLTYFQNEAQLDKSGLPSDRFFAERPEGSVSTLKIQRTQQEDSAVYLCASSSNWGGANEKLFFGSGTQLSVL.

Only a few counts were recorded for this clone. The V gene is TRBV28, the J gene TRBJ1-5, with D hard to call. The CDR3 is made up of 13 amino acids. Trimming took off 3 bases at V and 4 bases at J, with 7 bases between the two ends. Germline CDR1 MDHEN, CDR2 SYDVKM. The CDR3 nucleotides are TGTGCCAGCAGTTTTGTGCTAAATCAGCCCCAGCATTTT. Amino acids: CASSFVLNQPQHF. The full variable domain, in which reference TRBV28 and TRBJ1-5 provide the parts outside the CDR3, is DVKVTQSSRYLVKRTGEKVFLECVQDMDHENMFWYRQDPGLGLRLIYFSYDVKMKEKGDIPEGYSVSREKKERFSLILESASTNQTSMYLCASSFVLNQPQHFGDGTRLSIL.

The table lists this clone with many counts. The chain recombines TRBV7-3 with TRBJ2-2, with D hard to call. From germline, CDR1 is SGHTA and CDR2 FQGTGA. Trimming shortened V by 8 bases and J by 4 bases, and 14 bases separated the two germline ends. This CDR3 is built from 14 residues. CDR3 in amino acids: CASSSGVATGELFF. CDR3 sequence (DNA): TGTGCCAGCTCCTCCGGCGTTGCCACCGGGGAGCTGTTTTTT.

The gene calls are TRBV6-1 and TRBJ2-6; D gene ambiguous. V gave up 6 bases and J gave up 1 base, with 7 bases separating them. CDR1 MNHNS and CDR2 SASEGT come from the germline V gene. This CDR3 is built from 14 residues. The CDR3 nucleotides are TGTGCCAGCAGCGTCCTTTCTGGGGCCAACGTCCTGACTTTC. It specifies CASSVLSGANVLTF.

This chain uses TRBV7-2 with TRBJ2-7; 8 nucleotides match TRBD1. The CDR3 has 15 amino acids. V was clipped by 1 base and J by 5 bases; unmatched bases: 7. Germline V gives CDR1 SGHTA, CDR2 FQGNSA. The CDR3 nucleotides are TGTGCCAGCAGCTTAGAGGCAGGGGGCGGGCACGAGCAGTACTTC. Residues: CASSLEAGGGHEQYF.

This clone was seen a handful of times. The CDR3 DNA reads as TGTGCCAGCAGCACGGACAGGGCGAGGTCCTACGAGCAGTACTTC. It encodes CASSTDRARSYEQYF. V is TRBV6-1 and J is TRBJ2-7; TRBD1 aligns across 8 bases. CDR3 length: 15 amino acids. In germline, CDR1 is MNHNS, CDR2 SASEGT. The V gene end was trimmed by 6 bases and the J gene end by 1 base; junction bases not matched to a gene: 8.

This chain connects TRBV10-1 to TRBJ2-5, with D perhaps being TRBD1 or TRBD2 (5 bases each). Germline V lookup: CDR1 WNHNN, CDR2 SYGVQD (reference sequence). This CDR3 region has 18 residues. Trimming removed 1 base from V and 1 base from J, with 19 bases in between. The CDR3, as DNA: TGCGCCAGCAGTGAGTTTACCGGGACCTATGGAGGCCAAGAGACCCAGTACTTC. Translating it yields CASSEFTGTYGGQETQYF.

The chain uses TRBV2 and TRBJ1-2; TRBD1 aligns across 8 bases. The germline gives CDR1 SNHLY, CDR2 FYNNEI. This CDR3 spans 13 amino acids. Trimming cost V 6 bases and J 7 bases; bases outside gene matches: 7. The CDR3 DNA follows: TGTGCCAGCAGACTCGGACAGGGTGGTGGCTACACCTTC. Protein product: CASRLGQGGGYTF.

This clone has ten or more counts. The V gene is TRBV5-5, the J gene TRBJ2-3; D unclear. This CDR3 contains 14 residues. Trimming shortened V by 3 bases and J by 4 bases, and 12 bases separated the two germline ends. In germline, CDR1 is SGHKS, CDR2 YYEKEE (reference sequence). The CDR3 DNA reads as TGTGCCAGCAGCTCCACGCAGCTCCCAGATACGCAGTATTTT. The encoded protein is CASSSTQLPDTQYF.

This clone was detected only a few times. The gene calls are TRBV28 and TRBJ2-7; no reliable D call. The CDR3 has 15 residues. V was cut by 4 bases and J by 2 bases, with 15 bases left in between. Germline V lookup: CDR1 MDHEN, CDR2 SYDVKM. The CDR3 sequence is CASSSTGPRAYEQYF. CDR3 nucleotide sequence: TGTGCCAGCAGTTCAACCGGGCCCCGGGCCTACGAGCAGTACTTC.